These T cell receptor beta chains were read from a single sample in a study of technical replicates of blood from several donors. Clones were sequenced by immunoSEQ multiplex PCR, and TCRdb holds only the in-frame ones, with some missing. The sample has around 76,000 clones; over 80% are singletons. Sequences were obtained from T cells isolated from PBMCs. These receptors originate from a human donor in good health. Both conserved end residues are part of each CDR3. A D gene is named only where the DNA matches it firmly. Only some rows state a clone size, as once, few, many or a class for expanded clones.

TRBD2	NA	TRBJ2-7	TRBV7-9	TGTGCCAGCAGCTTGGTAGCGGGAGCCACCAACGAGCAGTACTTC	CASSLVAGATNEQYF
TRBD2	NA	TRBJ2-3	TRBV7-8	TGTGCCAGCAGCCCCTCGTCTAGCGGGACGCCAGATACGCAGTATTTT	CASSPSSSGTPDTQYF
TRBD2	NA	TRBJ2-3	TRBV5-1	TGCGCCAGCAGCTCCGGACTAGTATCAGATACGCAGTATTTT	CASSSGLVSDTQYF
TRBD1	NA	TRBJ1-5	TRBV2	TGTGCCAGCACTGTTAAGGAGGGGGCAGGGGACCATGTAGATCAGCCCCAGCATTTT	CASTVKEGAGDHVDQPQHF
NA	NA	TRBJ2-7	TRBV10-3	TGTGCCATCAGTGAACTAGCCAAGAACGAGCAGTACTTC	CAISELAKNEQYF
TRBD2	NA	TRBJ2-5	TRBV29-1	TGCAGCGTTGAAAGACCGGGGGGGGGTGAAGCCCAGTACTTC	CSVERPGGGEAQYF
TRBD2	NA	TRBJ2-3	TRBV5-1	TGCGCCAGCAGCTTGGGATCTAGCGGGGGCGAGGGGCAGTATTTT	CASSLGSSGGEGQYF
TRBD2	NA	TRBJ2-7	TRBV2	TGTGCCAGCAGTGACCGTTTCGGGAGGGGATCCTACGAGCAGTACTTC	CASSDRFGRGSYEQYF
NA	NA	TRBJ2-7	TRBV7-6	TGTGCCAGCAGCTTAGGAGAGCATGAGTCCTACGAGCAGTACTTC	CASSLGEHESYEQYF
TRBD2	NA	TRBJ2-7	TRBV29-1	TGCAGCGTTGAAGGACTAGCGGGCCCCTACGAGCAGTACTTC	CSVEGLAGPYEQYF
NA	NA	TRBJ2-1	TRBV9	TGTGCCAGCAGCCCTACAGGAAATAGAGACAATGAGCAGTTCTTC	CASSPTGNRDNEQFF
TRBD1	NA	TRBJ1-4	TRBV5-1	TGCGCCAGCAGCTGGGGGCTGCGAGGGGGCGAAAAACTGTTTTTT	CASSWGLRGGEKLFF
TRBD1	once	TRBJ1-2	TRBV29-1	TGCAGCGTTTTTCAGGGGGCGCGGGGCTACTCCTTC	CSVFQGARGYSF
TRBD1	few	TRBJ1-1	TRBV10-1	TGCGCCAGCGGACAGGGGAAGAACACTGAAGCTTTCTTT	CASGQGKNTEAFF
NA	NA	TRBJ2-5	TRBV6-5	TGTGCCAGCAGTCTGGCCTCTCCTTGGGAGACCCAGTACTTC	CASSLASPWETQYF
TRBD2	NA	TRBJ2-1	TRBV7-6	TGTGCCAGCAGCTTATTTTATAGAGGGGGTAATAGCGGGAACCGGTTGGATGAGCAGTTCTTC	CASSLFYRGGNSGNRLDEQFF
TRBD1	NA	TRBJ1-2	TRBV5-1	TGCGCCAGCACTTTGGGACAGGATAGTGTACTCGGCTACACCTTC	CASTLGQDSVLGYTF
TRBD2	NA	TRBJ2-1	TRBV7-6	TGTGCCAGCAGCTTACCTAGCGGGGAACACAATGAGCAGTTCTTC	CASSLPSGEHNEQFF
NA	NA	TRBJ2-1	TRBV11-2	TGTGCCAGCAGCTTAGATAGGCAGGGCCTCAACAATGAGCAGTTCTTC	CASSLDRQGLNNEQFF
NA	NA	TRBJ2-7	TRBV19	TGTGCCAGTAGTATAGAGGGCACACCCACCTACGAGCAGTACTTC	CASSIEGTPTYEQYF
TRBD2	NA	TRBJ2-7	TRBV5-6	TGTGCCAGCAGCGCGGGACTAGCGGGGGTCTACGAGCAGTACTTC	CASSAGLAGVYEQYF
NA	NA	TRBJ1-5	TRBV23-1	TGCGCCAGCACGGGCGGGGATAGCAATCAGCCCCAGCATTTT	CASTGGDSNQPQHF
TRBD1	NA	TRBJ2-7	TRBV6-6	TGTGCCAGCAGTTACGGACAGGGGTACTCCTACGAGCAGTACTTC	CASSYGQGYSYEQYF
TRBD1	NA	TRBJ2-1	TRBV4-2	TGTGCCAGCAGCCAAGCTGGACAGGGGCTTGGTGAGCAGTTCTTC	CASSQAGQGLGEQFF
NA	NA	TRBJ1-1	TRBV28	TGTGCCAGCAGTCCCTGGGTGGGAGGTGAAGCTTTCTTT	CASSPWVGGEAFF
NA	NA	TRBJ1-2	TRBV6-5	TGTGCCAGCAGTCTCGAGGGGAGGCCCAACTATGGCTACACCTTC	CASSLEGRPNYGYTF
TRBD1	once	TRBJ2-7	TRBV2	TGTGCCAGCAGGTTCCGAGAGGGACAGGCAGCCTACGAGCAGTACTTC	CASRFREGQAAYEQYF
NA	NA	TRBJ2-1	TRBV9	TGTGCCAGCAGCGTAGGAGGAGGGGAAAATGGATACAATGAGCAGTTCTTC	CASSVGGGENGYNEQFF
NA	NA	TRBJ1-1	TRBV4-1	TGCGCCAGCAGCCAAGATTGGCGGATGACCGCTAACACTGAAGCTTTCTTT	CASSQDWRMTANTEAFF
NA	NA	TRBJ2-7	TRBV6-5	TGTGCCAGCGCAAGAGGCGTTACCTACGAGCAGTACTTC	CASARGVTYEQYF
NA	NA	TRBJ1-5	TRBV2	TGTGCCAGCTGGGGGAGGACCCCCAATCAGCCCCAGCATTTT	CASWGRTPNQPQHF
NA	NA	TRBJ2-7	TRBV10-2	TGCGCCAGCAGTGAGTCGGCGGACCTGCGAGGAGGGGGCGCCTACGAGCAGTACTTC	CASSESADLRGGGAYEQYF